This T cell receptor (beta chain) stems from a study of blood T cell repertoires in COVID-19. About the research overall: T cells, B-cell-depleted T cells, or PBMCs supplied cDNA or gDNA.

Authors' processing steps: Cell counts per sample came from amplifying reference gene primers. Data came from immunoSEQ multiplex PCR; TCRdb stores just in-frame clones and leaves some out. V and J calls and clone size come straight from that table; D and trimming were deduced from the DNA. The repertoire holds 200,000 to 250,000 clones, with around 91% as singletons. Trimming stripped 3 bases from V and 6 bases from J, with 14 bases between. The CDR3 is 14 residues long. Adults between about 18 and 95 years of age took part from 20 to 25 US areas. The source of this sequence is a young man who had been exposed to COVID-19. The rearrangement joins TRBV23-1 to TRBJ1-2; D unclear. Being an ORF, TRBV23-1 has a function that is uncertain. The sequenced sample consisted of PBMCs or T cells enriched from blood (not recorded which). CDR3 in amino acids: CASSQPPSPHGYTF. DNA of the CDR3: TGCGCCAGCAGTCAGCCTCCGAGTCCTCATGGCTACACCTTC.